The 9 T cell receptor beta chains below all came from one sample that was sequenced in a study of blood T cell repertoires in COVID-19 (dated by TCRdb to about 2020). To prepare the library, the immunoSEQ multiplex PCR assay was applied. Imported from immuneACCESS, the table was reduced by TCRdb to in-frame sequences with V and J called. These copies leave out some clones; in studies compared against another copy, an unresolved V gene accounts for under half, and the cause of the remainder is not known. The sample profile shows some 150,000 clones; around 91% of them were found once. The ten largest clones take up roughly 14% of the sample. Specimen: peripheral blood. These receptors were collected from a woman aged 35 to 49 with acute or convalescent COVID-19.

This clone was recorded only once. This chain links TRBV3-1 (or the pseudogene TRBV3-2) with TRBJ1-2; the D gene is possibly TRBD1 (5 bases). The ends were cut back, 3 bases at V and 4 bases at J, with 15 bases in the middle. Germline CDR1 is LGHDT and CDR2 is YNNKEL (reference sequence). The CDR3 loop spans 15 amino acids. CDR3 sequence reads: CASSQPGRPLYGYTF. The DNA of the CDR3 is TGTGCCAGCAGCCAGCCAGGGAGGCCTCTCTATGGCTACACCTTC.

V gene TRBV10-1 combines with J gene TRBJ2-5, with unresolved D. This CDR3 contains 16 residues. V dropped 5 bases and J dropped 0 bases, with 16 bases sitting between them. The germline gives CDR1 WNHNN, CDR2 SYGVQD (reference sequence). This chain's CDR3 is CASSPVRIPHQETQYF. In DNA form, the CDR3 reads TGCGCCAGCAGTCCGGTTCGCATTCCCCACCAAGAGACCCAGTACTTC.

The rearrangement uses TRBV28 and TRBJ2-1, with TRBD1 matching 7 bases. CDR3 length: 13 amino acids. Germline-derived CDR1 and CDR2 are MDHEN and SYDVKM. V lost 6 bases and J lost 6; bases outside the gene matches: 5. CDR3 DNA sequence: TGTGCCAGCAGAGAACAGGGGCCCAATGAGCAGTTCTTC. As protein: CASREQGPNEQFF.

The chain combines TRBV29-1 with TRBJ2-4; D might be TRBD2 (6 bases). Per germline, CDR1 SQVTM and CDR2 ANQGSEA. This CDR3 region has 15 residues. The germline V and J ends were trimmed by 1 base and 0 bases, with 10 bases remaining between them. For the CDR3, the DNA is TGCAGCGTTGAAGGCGGGGAACTAGCCAAAAACATTCAGTACTTC. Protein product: CSVEGGELAKNIQYF.

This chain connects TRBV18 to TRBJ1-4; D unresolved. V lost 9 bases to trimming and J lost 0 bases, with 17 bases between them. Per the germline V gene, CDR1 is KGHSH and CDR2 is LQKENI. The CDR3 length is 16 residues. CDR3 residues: CASSQATVTTNEKLFF. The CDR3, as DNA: TGTGCCAGTTCCCAAGCGACGGTGACAACTAATGAAAAACTGTTTTTT.

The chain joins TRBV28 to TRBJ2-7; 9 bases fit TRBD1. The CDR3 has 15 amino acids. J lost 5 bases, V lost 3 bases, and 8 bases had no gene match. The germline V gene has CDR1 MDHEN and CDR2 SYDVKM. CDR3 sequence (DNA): TGTGCCAGCAGTTTTGGGGACAGGGTACGGAACGAGCAGTACTTC. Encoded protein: CASSFGDRVRNEQYF.

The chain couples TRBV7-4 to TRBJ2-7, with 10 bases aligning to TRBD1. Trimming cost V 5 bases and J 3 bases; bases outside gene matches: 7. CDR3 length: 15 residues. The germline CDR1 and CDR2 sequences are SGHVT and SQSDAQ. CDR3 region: CASSLRDRGIYEQYF. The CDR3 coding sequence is TGTGCCAGCAGCCTCCGGGACAGGGGCATCTACGAGCAGTACTTC.

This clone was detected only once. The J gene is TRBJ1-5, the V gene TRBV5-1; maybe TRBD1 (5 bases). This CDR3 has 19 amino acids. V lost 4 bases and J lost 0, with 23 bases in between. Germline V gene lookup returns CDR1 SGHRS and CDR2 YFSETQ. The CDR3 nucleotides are TGCGCCAGCAGCGTCGCCGGGACCCCGGGGGTATATAGCAATCAGCCCCAGCATTTT. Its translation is CASSVAGTPGVYSNQPQHF. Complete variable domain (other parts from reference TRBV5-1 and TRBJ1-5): KAGVTQTPRYLIKTRGQQVTLSCSPISGHRSVSWYQQTPGQGLQFLFEYFSETQRNKGNFPGRFSGRQFSNSRSEMNVSTLELGDSALYLCASSVAGTPGVYSNQPQHFGDGTRLSIL.

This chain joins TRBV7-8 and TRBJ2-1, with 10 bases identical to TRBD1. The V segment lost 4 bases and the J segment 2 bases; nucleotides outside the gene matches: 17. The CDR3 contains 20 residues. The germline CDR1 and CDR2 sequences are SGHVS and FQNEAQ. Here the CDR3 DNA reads TGTGCCAGCAGCTCTGACAGGGGGCTTTCGAGCGGGAGAGCCTACAATGAGCAGTTCTTC. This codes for CASSSDRGLSSGRAYNEQFF.